Each of the 10 T cell receptor beta chains below was sequenced from the same sample in a study of T cell repertoires in cytomegalovirus infection. TCRdb re-derived calls from the reads in MiXCR, one entry per CDR3 protein. The sample records around 270,000 distinct CDR3 sequences, approximately 9.1% being singletons. The sequenced material came from PBMCs. The receptors shown here come from a human donor in good health (CMV status not recorded). Some clones in this sample may be carry-over from other donors' samples.

V and J are TRBV7-2 and TRBJ2-6, with 7 bases fitting TRBD1. Germline lookup yields CDR1 SGHTA and CDR2 FQGNSA. V shed 6 bases, J shed 0 bases, and the junction held 8 bases outside the gene matches. This CDR3 has 17 amino acids. As DNA, the CDR3 is TGTGCCAGCAGACCGGGACAGTGGGACTCTGGGGCCAACGTCCTGACTTTC. Its translation: CASRPGQWDSGANVLTF.

The chain combines TRBV28 with TRBJ2-5; D possibly corresponds to TRBD2 (5 bases). The germline V gene has CDR1 MDHEN and CDR2 SYDVKM. The CDR3 runs to 14 residues. V dropped 4 bases and J dropped 5 bases, with 14 bases sitting between them. Here the CDR3 reads CASSSRSRGETQYF. The CDR3 region has the DNA TGTGCCAGCAGTTCACGGTCAAGAGGGGAGACCCAGTACTTC.

This clonotype came up once. V usage is TRBV28 and J usage is TRBJ1-4; D ambiguous. V lost 7 bases and J lost 8, with 11 bases in between. The CDR3 is 12 residues long. Germline CDR1 MDHEN, CDR2 SYDVKM. In DNA form, the CDR3 reads TGTGCCAGCATGACTTTACAGGAAAAACTGTTTTTT. Its protein is CASMTLQEKLFF. Full variable domain (outside the CDR3, taken from reference TRBV28 and TRBJ1-4): DVKVTQSSRYLVKRTGEKVFLECVQDMDHENMFWYRQDPGLGLRLIYFSYDVKMKEKGDIPEGYSVSREKKERFSLILESASTNQTSMYLCASMTLQEKLFFGSGTQLSVL.

This clonotype has at least ten counts. The rearrangement uses TRBV7-2 and TRBJ2-3; the match to TRBD2 covers 7 bases. V lost 4 bases, J lost 3 bases, and 10 bases stayed unmatched. Germline CDR1 is SGHTA and CDR2 is FQGNSA. The CDR3 has 16 amino acids. The CDR3 loop is CASSSPFAGVTDTQYF. The CDR3 DNA reads TGTGCCAGCAGCTCCCCGTTTGCGGGAGTGACAGATACGCAGTATTTT.

This clonotype was picked up many times. This chain uses TRBV28 with TRBJ2-5; tentative D call: TRBD2 (6 bases). The germline V and J ends were trimmed by 10 bases and 2 bases, with 8 bases remaining between them. The CDR3 runs to 11 residues. Germline V gene lookup returns CDR1 MDHEN and CDR2 SYDVKM. The CDR3: CATGGQETQYF. Written as DNA, the CDR3 is TGTGCCACCGGGGGTCAAGAGACCCAGTACTTC.

Ten or more counts support this clonotype. V gene TRBV7-2 combines with J gene TRBJ1-2; 9 nucleotides align to TRBD1. The CDR3 sequence is 16 residues long. The V gene's germline CDR1 is SGHTA and CDR2 FQGNSA. The trim removed 6 bases at V and 8 bases at J, leaving 16 bases unmatched. The CDR3 region has the DNA TGTGCCAGCAGTCAATACCGGGACAGGGTAGATTTCGGCTACACCTTC. Translated: CASSQYRDRVDFGYTF.

Ten or more counts support this clonotype. This rearrangement joins TRBV7-2 to TRBJ2-3; D is perhaps TRBD1 (5 bases). Trimming cost V 4 bases and J 1 base, with 12 bases left between them. Germline V gives CDR1 SGHTA, CDR2 FQGNSA. This CDR3 comprises 15 residues. CDR3 sequence: CASSSIGVGTDTQYF. The CDR3 bases are TGTGCCAGCAGCTCCATAGGGGTGGGCACAGATACGCAGTATTTT.

This clonotype has a count of ten or more. V usage is TRBV14 and J usage is TRBJ2-2, with D hard to call. The CDR3 sequence is 16 residues long. Germline CDR1 SGHDN, CDR2 FVKESK. Trimming shortened V by 1 base and J by 1 base, and 10 bases separated the two germline ends. The CDR3 spells CASSQGSAKNTGELFF. The CDR3 nucleotides are TGTGCCAGCAGCCAAGGGTCGGCAAAGAACACCGGGGAGCTGTTTTTT.

This clonotype appeared many times. V gene TRBV4-1 combines with J gene TRBJ2-2, with 8 bases that match TRBD1. This CDR3 is built from 15 residues. The ends lost 1 base at V and 5 bases at J; junction bases unmatched: 3. Germline V gene data show CDR1 as MGHRA and CDR2 as YSYEKL. CDR3 in amino acids: CASSQVWTGTGELFF. CDR3 sequence (DNA): TGCGCCAGCAGCCAAGTCTGGACAGGGACCGGGGAGCTGTTTTTT.

V and J are TRBV20-1 and TRBJ1-5; TRBD1 matches 7 bases. This CDR3 comprises 13 residues. Germline V gives CDR1 DFQATT, CDR2 SNEGSKA (reference sequence). The ends lost 5 bases at V and 2 bases at J; junction bases unmatched: 3. CDR3 region: CSASDRRNQPQHF. The CDR3 DNA reads as TGCAGTGCTTCGGACAGGCGCAATCAGCCCCAGCATTTT.